Each of the 28 T cell receptor beta chains below was sequenced from the same sample in a study of blood T cell repertoires in COVID-19. Sequenced by immunoSEQ multiplex PCR; TCRdb stores in-frame clones only, minus some. This table has about 250,000 clones, more than 75% appearing once. Sequencing was performed on PBMCs or T cells enriched from blood (not recorded which). The source of these receptors is a man in his late teens or twenties who had recovered from COVID-19.

The V call is TRBV28, the J call TRBJ1-6, with 9 bases identical to TRBD1. The V segment lost 9 bases and the J segment 6 bases; nucleotides outside the gene matches: 6. Germline V gives CDR1 MDHEN, CDR2 SYDVKM. This CDR3 region has 14 residues. CDR3 sequence (DNA): TGTGCCAGTTCGGACAGGGGTAGTAATTCACCCCTCCACTTT. Its translation is CASSDRGSNSPLHF.

The chain couples TRBV28 to TRBJ2-1; D is perhaps TRBD1 (6 bases). The V end lost 8 bases, the J end lost 7 bases, and 9 bases lay between the germline ends. The CDR3 covers 11 residues. CDR1 is MDHEN and CDR2 is SYDVKM in the germline V gene. The CDR3 loop reads CASARGNEQFF. DNA for the CDR3: TGTGCCAGCGCGAGGGGGAATGAGCAGTTCTTC.

With regard to this clone: A much more abundant neighbour one base away suggests this may be a read error. Other DNA sequences within the sample encode an identical CDR3. The CDR3 coding sequence is TGTGCCAGCAGTTTATCAGGAGGCACTGAAGCTTTCTTT. Translated: CASSLSGGTEAFF. The rearrangement joins TRBV27 to TRBJ1-1; unclear D gene. Germline CDR1 and CDR2: MNHEY and SMNVEV (reference sequence). The CDR3 has 13 amino acids. Trimming stripped 0 bases from V and 4 bases from J, with 6 bases between.

This chain uses TRBV2 with TRBJ1-5, with 11 nucleotides matching TRBD1. The germline CDR1 and CDR2 sequences are SNHLY and FYNNEI. The ends lost 8 bases at V and 4 bases at J; junction bases unmatched: 7. The CDR3 spans 15 residues. This CDR3 reads CASDTGTGGNQPQHF. The CDR3 nucleotides are TGTGCCAGCGACACCGGGACAGGGGGAAATCAGCCCCAGCATTTT.

The table lists this clone with a count of one. This chain links TRBV6-6 with TRBJ2-1; 14 bases are a match to TRBD2. Trimming took 5 bases from V and 10 from J; bases not matched to a gene: 7. Germline V gene sequence: CDR1 MNHNY, CDR2 SVGAGI (reference sequence). The CDR3 covers 15 residues. The CDR3 DNA sequence: TGTGCCAGCAGTCCCCTGACTAGCGGGGGGGCCGAGCAGTTCTTC. This encodes CASSPLTSGGAEQFF.

CDR3 in DNA: TGTGCCAGCAGTTTATGGGAGGCCAGAAGGGGCAATCAGCCCCAGCATTTT. Amino acid sequence: CASSLWEARRGNQPQHF. The rearrangement links TRBV28 to TRBJ1-5; the D is unclear. Germline-derived CDR1 and CDR2 are MDHEN and SYDVKM. V lost 0 bases and J 2 bases, leaving 14 bases between the germline ends. This CDR3 region has 17 residues.

The chain uses TRBV7-8 and TRBJ1-4; TRBD1 might be the D (6 bases). From germline, CDR1 is SGHVS and CDR2 FQNEAQ. This CDR3 is 13 amino acids long. V was pared by 6 bases and J by 7 bases, with 12 bases between. The CDR3 DNA reads as TGTGCCAGCAGTCAAGGGGGGGCTGAAAAACTGTTTTTT. As protein: CASSQGGAEKLFF.

This clone was seen only once. The gene calls are TRBV20-1 and TRBJ1-5; 9 nucleotides match TRBD1. V lost 3 bases and J lost 4; bases outside the gene matches: 7. Germline values: CDR1 DFQATT, CDR2 SNEGSKA (reference sequence). This CDR3 spans 15 amino acids. The CDR3 reads CSASPGGQGNQPQHF. The CDR3 bases are TGCAGTGCTAGTCCCGGGGGACAGGGAAATCAGCCCCAGCATTTT.

The gene calls are TRBV11-2 and TRBJ1-6, with D possibly TRBD1 on 6 matching bases. Germline V gives CDR1 SGHAT, CDR2 FQNNGV. Trimming took 5 bases from V and 7 from J, leaving 18 bases between them. The CDR3 extends over 16 amino acids. CDR3: CASSINYRAPNSPLHF. CDR3 DNA: TGTGCCAGCAGCATAAACTACAGGGCCCCAAATTCACCCCTCCACTTT.

In nucleotides, the CDR3 is TGTGCCAGCAGCCAAGCTTCCGGGTTCGGCACAGATACGCAGTATTTT. This codes for CASSQASGFGTDTQYF. The rearrangement joins TRBV14 to TRBJ2-3; D not resolved. V was clipped by 1 base and J by 1 base, with 12 bases between them. CDR1 and CDR2 from the germline V gene are SGHDN and FVKESK. CDR3 length: 16 residues.

The chain recombines TRBV18 with TRBJ2-7, with D perhaps TRBD2 (5 bases). V lost 2 bases and J lost 3, with 11 bases in between. Looked up from germline, CDR1 is KGHSH and CDR2 is LQKENI. The CDR3 extends over 14 amino acids. In DNA, the CDR3 is TGTGCCAGCTCACCAACGGAGGCCCACTACGAGCAGTACTTC. This gives the protein CASSPTEAHYEQYF.

In its sample, this clone was seen once. The V call is TRBV5-8, the J call TRBJ1-2, with 10 bases lining up with TRBD1. Germline CDR1 is SGHTS and CDR2 is YDEGEE. Trimming at V came to 3 bases and at J to 3 bases, leaving 14 bases not matched to a gene. CDR3 length: 18 amino acids. CDR3 nucleotides: TGTGCCAGCAGCTCCATATACGCGACAGGGGGCGCGCACTATGGCTACACCTTC. This sequence encodes CASSSIYATGGAHYGYTF.

The V call is TRBV19, the J call TRBJ1-3, with TRBD1 matching 10 bases. V was clipped by 6 bases and J by 0 bases; unmatched bases: 14. CDR1 LNHDA and CDR2 SQIVND come from the germline V gene (reference sequence). The CDR3 totals 19 residues. CDR3 in DNA: TGTGCCAGTAGCAGCCGGGACAGGGGATGGGCAGGCTCTGGAAACACCATATATTTT. Protein product: CASSSRDRGWAGSGNTIYF.

The chain has TRBV4-1 and TRBJ1-2, with 8 bases matching TRBD1. The CDR3 has 13 amino acids. The V gene's germline CDR1 is MGHRA and CDR2 YSYEKL. V dropped 1 base and J dropped 6; count of bases not matched to a gene: 1. CDR3 DNA: TGCGCCAGCAGCCAAGCACAGGGGGATGGCTACACCTTC. Amino acid sequence: CASSQAQGDGYTF.

This sequence joins TRBV11-3 and TRBJ2-3; D gene unclear. The V gene's germline CDR1 is SGHNT and CDR2 YENEEA. The CDR3 is made up of 13 amino acids. Trimming removed 5 bases from V and 1 base from J, with 7 bases in between. CDR3 DNA: TGTGCCAGCAGCCCCTATGGCACAGATACGCAGTATTTT. Translating it yields CASSPYGTDTQYF. The full variable domain, with the rest looked up from reference TRBV11-3 and TRBJ2-3, is EAGVVQSPRYKIIEKKQPVAFWCNPISGHNTLYWYLQNLGQGPELLIRYENEEAVDDSQLPKDRFSAERLKGVDSTLKIQPAELGDSAVYLCASSPYGTDTQYFGPGTRLTVL.

This chain joins TRBV5-6 and TRBJ2-6; tentatively, D is TRBD1 (5 bases). Between the trimmed V and J ends, which lost 7 bases and 4 bases, there was a span of 27 bases. CDR1 is SGHDT and CDR2 is YYEEEE in the germline V gene. There are 19 residues in the CDR3. The CDR3 nucleotides are TGTGCCAGCTTTCAAAGGGCCAGGGCCGGCCTCTCAGGGGCCAACGTCCTGACTTTC. Translation gives CASFQRARAGLSGANVLTF.

The V call is TRBV27, the J call TRBJ1-3, with TRBD1 as a possible D gene (5 bases). The ends were cut back, 2 bases at V and 2 bases at J, with 10 bases in the middle. The CDR3 contains 15 residues. The germline V gene encodes CDR1 MNHEY and CDR2 SMNVEV (reference sequence). CDR3: CASSLQGLPGNTIYF. In nucleotides, the CDR3 is TGTGCCAGCAGTTTACAGGGTCTCCCTGGAAACACCATATATTTT.

The chain has TRBV5-1 and TRBJ2-3, with 12 bases matching TRBD2. The germline V gene has CDR1 SGHRS and CDR2 YFSETQ. Trimming removed 0 bases from V and 3 bases from J; junction bases left unmatched: 2. This CDR3 has 16 amino acids. This CDR3 is CASSLGTSGKTDTQYF. CDR3 nucleotides: TGCGCCAGCAGCTTGGGGACTAGCGGGAAAACAGATACGCAGTATTTT. Complete variable domain (other parts from reference TRBV5-1 and TRBJ2-3): KAGVTQTPRYLIKTRGQQVTLSCSPISGHRSVSWYQQTPGQGLQFLFEYFSETQRNKGNFPGRFSGRQFSNSRSEMNVSTLELGDSALYLCASSLGTSGKTDTQYFGPGTRLTVL.

This clone has only a few counts. The chain has TRBV19 and TRBJ1-6; D unclear. The CDR3 consists of 14 residues. Germline values: CDR1 LNHDA, CDR2 SQIVND (reference sequence). Trimming pared 5 bases from V and 8 bases from J, leaving 13 bases between. This CDR3 is CASSLRGTDSPLHF. In DNA form, the CDR3 reads TGTGCCAGTAGTCTTCGAGGTACGGATTCACCCCTCCACTTT.

This clone came up a few times. The chain combines TRBV5-1 with TRBJ2-3; 12 positions agree with TRBD2. CDR3 length: 16 amino acids. V shed 4 bases, J shed 6 bases, and the junction held 9 bases outside the gene matches. In germline, CDR1 is SGHRS, CDR2 YFSETQ. The CDR3 region has the DNA TGCGCCAGCAGCCCTCTAGCGGGAGGGATCGCGGATACGCAGTATTTT. It translates to CASSPLAGGIADTQYF. The entire variable domain, with the rest obtained from reference TRBV5-1 and TRBJ2-3, is as follows: KAGVTQTPRYLIKTRGQQVTLSCSPISGHRSVSWYQQTPGQGLQFLFEYFSETQRNKGNFPGRFSGRQFSNSRSEMNVSTLELGDSALYLCASSPLAGGIADTQYFGPGTRLTVL.

V is TRBV27 and J is TRBJ2-1; 10 nucleotides agree with TRBD2. The CDR3 length is 16 residues. Germline assignment: CDR1 MNHEY and CDR2 SMNVEV (reference sequence). V dropped 4 bases and J dropped 12; count of bases not matched to a gene: 15. The CDR3, as DNA: TGTGCCAGCAGTTCAATCCTAGCGGGAGAAACTAAAGGGCAGTTCTTC. Protein: CASSSILAGETKGQFF.

This clone was seen only a few times. The rearrangement uses TRBV3-1 (or the pseudogene TRBV3-2) and TRBJ1-1; weak D call: TRBD1 (6 bases). The V end was cut by 0 bases, the J end by 9 bases, with 8 bases between. The CDR3 contains 12 residues. Germline V gene data show CDR1 as LGHDT and CDR2 as YNNKEL (reference sequence). The CDR3 protein is CASSQETGKAFF. In DNA, the CDR3 is TGTGCCAGCAGCCAAGAGACAGGTAAAGCTTTCTTT.

The chain has TRBV5-1 and TRBJ2-5; possibly TRBD1 for D (6 bases). The CDR3 covers 15 residues. CDR1 SGHRS and CDR2 YFSETQ come from the germline V gene. V was pared by 5 bases and J by 0 bases, with 14 bases between. In DNA form, the CDR3 reads TGCGCCAGCAGTTCGCAGGGGATTTACCAAGAGACCCAGTACTTC. Amino acid sequence: CASSSQGIYQETQYF.

The chain has TRBV7-9 and TRBJ2-7; no reliable D call. Germline CDR1 is SEHNR and CDR2 is FQNEAQ (reference sequence). This CDR3 is built from 15 residues. Trimming shortened V by 0 bases and J by 3 bases, and 12 bases separated the two germline ends. In DNA form, the CDR3 reads TGTGCCAGCAGCTTAGCTGCCCTAGGAGACTACGAGCAGTACTTC. It translates to CASSLAALGDYEQYF.

The chain joins TRBV30 to TRBJ1-6, with D perhaps TRBD1 (5 bases). The V end lost 2 bases, the J end lost 5 bases, and 13 bases lay between the germline ends. The CDR3 has 15 amino acids. Germline values: CDR1 GTSNPN, CDR2 SVGIG (reference sequence). CDR3 amino acids: CAWSPRTSHNSPLHF. The CDR3 coding sequence is TGTGCCTGGAGTCCAAGGACAAGCCATAATTCACCCCTCCACTTT.

This clone was counted between two and nine times. This chain links TRBV14 with TRBJ2-7; 10 nucleotides align to TRBD1. Unmatched junction bases numbered 8, after V lost 4 bases and J lost 5 bases. Germline V lookup: CDR1 SGHDN, CDR2 FVKESK. The CDR3 runs 15 residues. CDR3 coding DNA: TGTGCCAGCAGCCCCCGGGACAGGGGTTTCCACGAGCAGTACTTC. This encodes CASSPRDRGFHEQYF.

V gene TRBV28 combines with J gene TRBJ2-7; TRBD2 aligns across 10 bases. The germline V gene has CDR1 MDHEN and CDR2 SYDVKM. The V gene end was trimmed by 5 bases and the J gene end by 0 bases; junction bases not matched to a gene: 4. CDR3 length: 15 residues. CDR3 DNA sequence: TGTGCCAGCAGTCCACGGACTAGCGGCTCCTACGAGCAGTACTTC. Residues: CASSPRTSGSYEQYF.

The V call is TRBV15, the J call TRBJ2-7; the D gene is possibly TRBD1 (5 bases). Germline V gene lookup returns CDR1 LNHNV and CDR2 YYDKDF (reference sequence). This CDR3 is 14 amino acids long. V dropped 1 base and J dropped 0 bases, with 7 bases sitting between them. The CDR3 bases are TGTGCCACCAGCAGAGGGACATTCTCCTACGAGCAGTACTTC. Translating it yields CATSRGTFSYEQYF.